The sequence of this T cell receptor (beta chain) was determined in a study of blood T cell repertoires in COVID-19. At the level of the study: The United States, Italy and Spain were the sources of the acute and convalescent COVID-19 samples. T cells, B-cell-depleted T cells, or PBMCs supplied cDNA or gDNA.

In the original processing: Nucleated cell number was recorded as an estimate derived from reference gene primer amplification. Produced via immunoSEQ multiplex PCR; TCRdb's table is partial and in-frame only. V and J calls and clone size are as listed in that table; D and trimming were resolved from the DNA. The sample holds hundreds of thousands of clones, 75% to 90% seen once. The CDR3 consists of 14 residues. In germline, CDR1 is SGHTA, CDR2 FQGNSA. Trimming took off 3 bases at V and 1 base at J, with 10 bases between the two ends. J is TRBJ2-7 and V is TRBV7-2; D is perhaps TRBD1 (6 bases). The clonotype comes from a young man with active or convalescent COVID-19. Material for sequencing was peripheral blood. The CDR3 loop reads CASSFGRGSYEQYF. CDR3 bases: TGTGCCAGCAGCTTTGGCAGGGGTTCCTACGAGCAGTACTTC.